A selection of T cell receptor beta chains follows, all from one sample in a study of CD8 T cell repertoires and HIV-1 epitope variants. Repertoires were generated with immunoSEQ multiplex PCR, while TCRdb's copy carries only in-frame clones and drops some. This sample has 5,000 to 6,500 clones, with about 67% found just once. No cognate antigen is known for these TCRs. Specimen: cultured CD8+ T cells derived from PBMCs. Receptors originate from a male donor with HIV. Both conserved end residues are part of each CDR3. Fields, in order: clone size, V gene, D gene, J gene, CDR3 protein, CDR3 DNA. A D gene is named only where the DNA matches it firmly. Some rows mark clone size as missing; the rest say once, few, many or name a class of expanded clone.

clone size: -
V gene: TRBV13
D gene: -
J gene: TRBJ1-4
CDR3 protein: CASSLRNEKLFF
CDR3 DNA: TGTGCCAGCAGCTTACGCAATGAAAAACTGTTTTTT

clone size: -
V gene: TRBV4-3
D gene: -
J gene: TRBJ2-2
CDR3 protein: CASSQDRPFTGELFF
CDR3 DNA: TGCGCCAGCAGCCAAGACAGACCGTTCACCGGGGAGCTGTTTTTT

clone size: -
V gene: TRBV28
D gene: -
J gene: TRBJ2-3
CDR3 protein: CASSPVVSTDTQYF
CDR3 DNA: TGTGCCAGCAGTCCGGTAGTAAGCACAGATACGCAGTATTTT

clone size: -
V gene: TRBV5-4
D gene: -
J gene: TRBJ1-1
CDR3 protein: CASSQRQYTEAFF
CDR3 DNA: TGTGCCAGCAGCCAACGACAGTACACTGAAGCTTTCTTT

clone size: -
V gene: TRBV11-2
D gene: TRBD1
J gene: TRBJ2-2
CDR3 protein: CASSSTGIGGELFF
CDR3 DNA: TGTGCCAGCAGCTCGACAGGGATTGGCGGGGAGCTGTTTTTT

clone size: -
V gene: TRBV10-3
D gene: TRBD2
J gene: TRBJ2-3
CDR3 protein: CAISDSLAGGQDTQYF
CDR3 DNA: TGTGCCATCAGCGACTCTCTAGCGGGGGGGCAGGATACGCAGTATTTT

clone size: -
V gene: TRBV9
D gene: TRBD1
J gene: TRBJ1-3
CDR3 protein: CASSSNRQGDSGNTIYF
CDR3 DNA: TGTGCCAGCAGCTCTAATAGACAGGGTGACTCTGGAAACACCATATATTTT

clone size: -
V gene: TRBV27
D gene: -
J gene: TRBJ2-2
CDR3 protein: CASRGGTGELFF
CDR3 DNA: TGTGCCAGCAGGGGCGGGACCGGGGAGCTGTTTTTT

clone size: few
V gene: TRBV5-4
D gene: -
J gene: TRBJ1-6
CDR3 protein: CASSHREANSPLHF
CDR3 DNA: TGTGCCAGCAGCCACAGGGAGGCCAATTCACCCCTCCACTTT

clone size: few
V gene: TRBV5-1
D gene: -
J gene: TRBJ2-3
CDR3 protein: CASSPINVGDTQYF
CDR3 DNA: TGCGCCAGCAGCCCGATCAACGTAGGAGATACGCAGTATTTT

clone size: -
V gene: TRBV7-9
D gene: -
J gene: TRBJ1-1
CDR3 protein: CASSLPVGPYTEAFF
CDR3 DNA: TGTGCCAGCAGCTTACCTGTGGGCCCTTACACTGAAGCTTTCTTT

clone size: few
V gene: TRBV29-1
D gene: -
J gene: TRBJ2-7
CDR3 protein: CSVEEWSSSYEQYF
CDR3 DNA: TGCAGCGTTGAAGAGTGGAGCTCGAGCTACGAGCAGTACTTC

clone size: -
V gene: TRBV6-5
D gene: -
J gene: TRBJ2-3
CDR3 protein: CASSYSMGEYTQYF
CDR3 DNA: TGTGCCAGCAGTTACTCGATGGGGGAATATACGCAGTATTTT

clone size: once
V gene: TRBV4-3
D gene: -
J gene: TRBJ1-1
CDR3 protein: CASSQEGGGNTEAFF
CDR3 DNA: TGCGCCAGCAGCCAAGAAGGTGGCGGGAACACTGAAGCTTTCTTT

clone size: -
V gene: TRBV5-1
D gene: -
J gene: TRBJ2-7
CDR3 protein: CASSPAEGLSYYEQYF
CDR3 DNA: TGCGCCAGCAGCCCCGCGGAAGGCCTTTCTTACTACGAGCAGTACTTC

clone size: -
V gene: TRBV14
D gene: TRBD1
J gene: TRBJ1-1
CDR3 protein: CASSHSGQGYLIGTEAFF
CDR3 DNA: TGTGCCAGCAGCCACAGCGGACAGGGGTATTTGATAGGGACTGAAGCTTTCTTT

clone size: -
V gene: TRBV4-2
D gene: TRBD1
J gene: TRBJ2-2
CDR3 protein: CASSQEGTANTGELFF
CDR3 DNA: TGTGCCAGCAGCCAAGAAGGGACAGCGAACACCGGGGAGCTGTTTTTT

clone size: -
V gene: TRBV25-1
D gene: TRBD1
J gene: TRBJ1-2
CDR3 protein: CASSTPDRDYGYTF
CDR3 DNA: TGTGCCAGCAGTACTCCCGACAGGGACTATGGCTACACCTTC

clone size: -
V gene: TRBV21-1
D gene: -
J gene: TRBJ2-7
CDR3 protein: CASSKGRRGVNYEQYF
CDR3 DNA: TGTGCCAGCAGCAAAGGTCGGAGGGGAGTAAACTACGAGCAGTACTTC

clone size: -
V gene: TRBV29-1
D gene: TRBD1
J gene: TRBJ1-1
CDR3 protein: CSAWTGNTEAFF
CDR3 DNA: TGCAGTGCTTGGACAGGGAACACTGAAGCTTTCTTT

clone size: -
V gene: TRBV5-8
D gene: TRBD2
J gene: TRBJ2-1
CDR3 protein: CASSSPGLAGGEQFF
CDR3 DNA: TGTGCCAGCAGCTCACCGGGACTAGCGGGAGGAGAGCAGTTCTTC

clone size: -
V gene: TRBV6-5
D gene: -
J gene: TRBJ2-7
CDR3 protein: CASSYSGPTYEQYF
CDR3 DNA: TGTGCCAGCAGTTATTCCGGGCCCACCTACGAGCAGTACTTC

clone size: -
V gene: TRBV28
D gene: -
J gene: TRBJ1-1
CDR3 protein: CASSQYRRANTEAFF
CDR3 DNA: TGTGCCAGCAGTCAATACCGCCGGGCGAACACTGAAGCTTTCTTT

clone size: -
V gene: TRBV7-6
D gene: TRBD1
J gene: TRBJ1-2
CDR3 protein: CASSLLNRGANYGYTF
CDR3 DNA: TGTGCCAGCAGCTTGTTGAACAGGGGGGCAAACTATGGCTACACCTTC

clone size: -
V gene: TRBV7-3
D gene: -
J gene: TRBJ1-1
CDR3 protein: CASRKSTGNTEAFF
CDR3 DNA: TGTGCCAGCAGAAAAAGTACGGGTAACACTGAAGCTTTCTTT

clone size: -
V gene: TRBV27
D gene: -
J gene: TRBJ2-1
CDR3 protein: CASSTQVWDEQFF
CDR3 DNA: TGTGCCAGCAGTACACAGGTCTGGGATGAGCAGTTCTTC

clone size: -
V gene: TRBV6-5
D gene: TRBD1
J gene: TRBJ2-4
CDR3 protein: CASSLGTDALQYF
CDR3 DNA: TGTGCCAGCAGTTTGGGGACAGACGCCCTCCAGTACTTC

clone size: few
V gene: TRBV12-5
D gene: -
J gene: TRBJ1-2
CDR3 protein: CASGLARTEDYGYTF
CDR3 DNA: TGTGCTAGTGGTTTGGCCAGGACGGAAGACTATGGCTACACCTTC

clone size: few
V gene: TRBV28
D gene: TRBD1
J gene: TRBJ2-7
CDR3 protein: CASHTGAMREQYF
CDR3 DNA: TGTGCCAGCCATACAGGGGCGATGCGCGAGCAGTACTTC

clone size: -
V gene: TRBV4-2
D gene: TRBD1
J gene: TRBJ1-1
CDR3 protein: CASSQGASLTGATEAFF
CDR3 DNA: TGTGCCAGCAGCCAAGGCGCTTCATTAACAGGGGCCACTGAAGCTTTCTTT

clone size: -
V gene: TRBV5-1
D gene: TRBD1
J gene: TRBJ2-5
CDR3 protein: CASSLITGADETQYF
CDR3 DNA: TGCGCCAGCAGCTTGATCACAGGGGCCGATGAGACCCAGTACTTC

clone size: -
V gene: TRBV19
D gene: -
J gene: TRBJ1-1
CDR3 protein: CASSNSGGVNTEAFF
CDR3 DNA: TGTGCCAGTAGTAATAGCGGGGGGGTGAACACTGAAGCTTTCTTT

clone size: -
V gene: TRBV2
D gene: TRBD1
J gene: TRBJ1-5
CDR3 protein: CASSEAGGLYSNQPQHF
CDR3 DNA: TGTGCCAGCAGTGAAGCAGGGGGCCTTTATAGCAATCAGCCCCAGCATTTT

clone size: once
V gene: TRBV19
D gene: -
J gene: TRBJ1-2
CDR3 protein: CASQAGIYGYTF
CDR3 DNA: TGTGCCAGTCAGGCCGGGATCTATGGCTACACCTTC

clone size: -
V gene: TRBV14
D gene: -
J gene: TRBJ1-1
CDR3 protein: CASSQVEAGTEAFF
CDR3 DNA: TGTGCCAGCAGCCAAGTTGAAGCGGGCACTGAAGCTTTCTTT

clone size: -
V gene: TRBV20-1
D gene: -
J gene: TRBJ2-4
CDR3 protein: CSARHNHIQYF
CDR3 DNA: TGCAGTGCTAGGCACAACCACATTCAGTACTTC

clone size: -
V gene: TRBV30
D gene: -
J gene: TRBJ1-1
CDR3 protein: CAWSEKNTEAFF
CDR3 DNA: TGTGCCTGGAGTGAGAAAAACACTGAAGCTTTCTTT

clone size: few
V gene: TRBV6-5
D gene: TRBD2
J gene: TRBJ2-3
CDR3 protein: CASSSIAGGSDTQYF
CDR3 DNA: TGTGCCAGCAGTTCCATAGCGGGAGGATCAGATACGCAGTATTTT

clone size: -
V gene: TRBV5-6
D gene: -
J gene: TRBJ1-1
CDR3 protein: CASSYGNLNTEAFF
CDR3 DNA: TGTGCCAGCAGCTATGGGAACCTGAACACTGAAGCTTTCTTT

clone size: -
V gene: TRBV7-3
D gene: TRBD2
J gene: TRBJ2-1
CDR3 protein: CASSSGLAGLNEQFF
CDR3 DNA: TGTGCCAGCAGCTCGGGACTAGCGGGGCTAAATGAGCAGTTCTTC

clone size: medium-sized
V gene: TRBV28
D gene: TRBD1
J gene: TRBJ2-5
CDR3 protein: CASSSPDRAQETQYF
CDR3 DNA: TGTGCCAGCAGTTCCCCGGACAGGGCCCAAGAGACCCAGTACTTC

clone size: few
V gene: TRBV10-3
D gene: -
J gene: TRBJ1-1
CDR3 protein: CAISAGDTEAFF
CDR3 DNA: TGTGCCATCAGCGCAGGGGACACTGAAGCTTTCTTT

clone size: -
V gene: TRBV27
D gene: -
J gene: TRBJ2-2
CDR3 protein: CASSYDGSELFF
CDR3 DNA: TGTGCCAGCAGTTACGATGGAAGTGAGCTGTTTTTT

clone size: few
V gene: TRBV27
D gene: TRBD1
J gene: TRBJ1-5
CDR3 protein: CASSPDRVYNQPQHF
CDR3 DNA: TGTGCCAGCAGTCCCGACAGGGTGTACAATCAGCCCCAGCATTTT

clone size: few
V gene: TRBV6-1
D gene: TRBD1
J gene: TRBJ1-5
CDR3 protein: CASSEALRWRGGQINQPQHF
CDR3 DNA: TGTGCCAGCAGTGAAGCGCTTCGGTGGCGGGGGGGACAGATCAATCAGCCCCAGCATTTT

clone size: once
V gene: TRBV7-2
D gene: TRBD1
J gene: TRBJ2-5
CDR3 protein: CASSRDRGTQETQYF
CDR3 DNA: TGTGCCAGCAGCCGGGACAGGGGGACACAAGAGACCCAGTACTTC

clone size: -
V gene: TRBV28
D gene: -
J gene: TRBJ1-1
CDR3 protein: CASRPGLNTEAFF
CDR3 DNA: TGTGCCAGCAGGCCAGGGCTGAACACTGAAGCTTTCTTT

clone size: -
V gene: TRBV7-2
D gene: -
J gene: TRBJ1-3
CDR3 protein: CASSLDKGGNTIYF
CDR3 DNA: TGTGCCAGCAGCCTGGACAAGGGAGGAAACACCATATATTTT

clone size: -
V gene: TRBV27
D gene: -
J gene: TRBJ2-1
CDR3 protein: CASRLAGNEQFF
CDR3 DNA: TGTGCCAGCAGGCTCGCAGGGAATGAGCAGTTCTTC

clone size: -
V gene: TRBV6-5
D gene: -
J gene: TRBJ2-1
CDR3 protein: CASSSGWDEQFF
CDR3 DNA: TGTGCCAGCAGTTCTGGGTGGGATGAGCAGTTCTTC

clone size: -
V gene: TRBV5-1
D gene: -
J gene: TRBJ2-7
CDR3 protein: CASSLNSYEQYF
CDR3 DNA: TGCGCCAGCAGCTTGAATAGCTACGAGCAGTACTTC

clone size: few
V gene: TRBV28
D gene: -
J gene: TRBJ2-3
CDR3 protein: CASSRYGGTGTDTQYF
CDR3 DNA: TGTGCCAGCAGTCGGTACGGGGGAACGGGAACAGATACGCAGTATTTT

clone size: -
V gene: TRBV5-1
D gene: TRBD1
J gene: TRBJ1-1
CDR3 protein: CASSSGTGDVAFF
CDR3 DNA: TGCGCCAGCAGCTCCGGGACAGGGGATGTAGCTTTCTTT

clone size: -
V gene: TRBV5-1
D gene: TRBD1
J gene: TRBJ2-3
CDR3 protein: CASSRGTAIGADTQYF
CDR3 DNA: TGCGCCAGCAGCAGGGGGACAGCTATCGGGGCAGATACGCAGTATTTT

clone size: -
V gene: TRBV28
D gene: TRBD1
J gene: TRBJ2-4
CDR3 protein: CASRTFDRGIQYF
CDR3 DNA: TGTGCCAGCAGAACCTTCGACAGGGGCATTCAGTACTTC